One sample yielded the 30 T cell receptor beta chains listed below, sequenced in a study of blood T cells in healthy people across ages. The authors ran a second PCR of about 7 to 11 cycles using a sample-barcoded 5' primer and a J-beta primer mix. TCRdb re-called the 5' RACE reads through MiXCR, storing one row per CDR3 protein. The data contain 780,000 or so distinct CDR3 sequences, 53% of them seen just once; the ten biggest clones take up approximately 40%. The specimen was blood. All receptors derive from a man aged 80 or over in good health.

The genes are TRBV14 and TRBJ1-6; 8 bases map to TRBD1. The V and J ends lost 1 base and 13 bases, in that order; junction bases with no gene match: 6. Germline-derived CDR1 and CDR2 are SGHDN and FVKESK. The CDR3 has 14 amino acids. In nucleotides, the CDR3 is TGTGCCAGCAGCCAAGGGACAGGGCTAACGCCCCTCCACTTT. It is translated as CASSQGTGLTPLHF. Complete variable domain (other parts from reference TRBV14 and TRBJ1-6): EAGVTQFPSHSVIEKGQTVTLRCDPISGHDNLYWYRRVMGKEIKFLLHFVKESKQDESGMPNNRFLAERTGGTYSTLKVQPAELEDSGVYFCASSQGTGLTPLHFGNGTRLTVT.

V and J are TRBV12-3 or TRBV12-4 and TRBJ1-5, with 7 nucleotides matching TRBD1. CDR3 size: 16 residues. The trim removed 7 bases at V and 1 base at J, leaving 10 bases unmatched. The CDR3 DNA follows: TGTGCCAGCATAGGAGGGGGCAAGGGGAGCAATCAGCCCCAGCATTTT. This encodes CASIGGGKGSNQPQHF.

This clonotype was recorded a few times. V and J are TRBV20-1 and TRBJ2-1; 7 bases fit TRBD2. The CDR3 is made up of 14 amino acids. The germline CDR1 and CDR2 sequences are DFQATT and SNEGSKA (reference sequence). With 3 bases clipped from V and 3 bases from J, the junction kept 5 bases outside the gene matches. CDR3 nucleotides: TGCAGTGCTAGGGCTAGCGGCCTCTACAATGAGCAGTTCTTC. It encodes CSARASGLYNEQFF.

The V and J genes are TRBV10-2 and TRBJ2-5; TRBD2 matches at 9 bases. The J call may be faulty, since TRBJ2-7 better matches the DNA end. Looked up from germline, CDR1 is WSHSY and CDR2 is SAAADI. The CDR3 has 17 residues. The CDR3 DNA follows: TGCGTCACCGAGAAGACTGGCGGGAGGGCAGGGAGCTACGAGCAGTACTTC. Residues: CVTEKTGGRAGSYEQYF.

This clonotype was recorded a few times. This chain uses TRBV7-2 with TRBJ2-4, with D unclear. Gene TRBJ2-7 matches the end of the DNA better, so the J call may be wrong. Per germline, CDR1 SGHTA and CDR2 FQGNSA. This CDR3 has 14 amino acids. The CDR3, as DNA: TGTGCCAGCAGCTTTGTCGCTACTTCCTACGAGCAGTACTTC. Its protein is CASSFVATSYEQYF.

This clonotype was counted only a few times. This chain links TRBV5-1 with TRBJ2-1; TRBD2 aligns across 7 bases. V lost 4 bases, J lost 7 bases, and 8 bases stayed unmatched. CDR3 size: 14 residues. The germline V gene has CDR1 SGHRS and CDR2 YFSETQ. Here the CDR3 reads CASSGGGTSNEQFF. DNA for the CDR3: TGCGCCAGCAGCGGGGGAGGGACCTCAAATGAGCAGTTCTTC.

The sample holds a few counts of this clonotype. The rearrangement joins TRBV20-1 to TRBJ2-7, with D uncertain. The CDR3 consists of 15 residues. The V end was cut by 3 bases, the J end by 2 bases, with 17 bases between. Germline V CDR1 and CDR2: DFQATT, SNEGSKA (reference sequence). DNA for the CDR3: TGCAGTGCTAGCGAGTCCGGGCTCCCTACCTACGAGCAGTACTTC. Protein sequence: CSASESGLPTYEQYF.

The chain is built from TRBV12-3 or TRBV12-4 and TRBJ2-7; D is perhaps TRBD1 (6 bases). The V gene lost 3 bases and the J gene lost 7 bases, with 10 bases spanning the gap. This CDR3 has 12 residues. The CDR3 DNA reads as TGTGCCAGCAGTTTCAGGGGTTGGGAGCAGTACTTC. Translated, it gives CASSFRGWEQYF.

This clonotype was seen more than once but under ten times. CDR3 nucleotide sequence: TGCAGCACGGGGACAGGGGGCACGAATGAGCAGTTCTTC. Its protein is CSTGTGGTNEQFF. V is TRBV29-1 and J is TRBJ2-1, with TRBD1 matching 12 bases. Unmatched junction bases numbered 6, after V lost 8 bases and J lost 7 bases. Germline V gene data show CDR1 as SQVTM and CDR2 as ANQGSEA. This CDR3 is built from 13 residues.

The chain recombines TRBV7-2 with TRBJ1-2; a weak D match, TRBD1 (5 bases). Trimming removed 2 bases at V and 2 bases at J, with 12 bases between. This CDR3 is 15 amino acids long. Per germline, CDR1 SGHTA and CDR2 FQGNSA. CDR3 DNA sequence: TGTGCCAGCAGCTTAAGGAGGGGTCAAAACTATGGCTACACCTTC. Translating it yields CASSLRRGQNYGYTF.

This clonotype was found a few times. The chain couples TRBV20-1 to TRBJ1-2; D gene uncertain. This CDR3 contains 11 residues. Between the trimmed V and J ends, which lost 5 bases and 8 bases, there was a span of 12 bases. Germline values: CDR1 DFQATT, CDR2 SNEGSKA (reference sequence). The CDR3 is CSASAPWGYTF. The CDR3 coding sequence is TGCAGTGCTTCCGCGCCATGGGGCTACACCTTC.

This clonotype was observed a few times. This rearrangement joins TRBV9 to TRBJ2-5, with 11 bases identical to TRBD2. The germline gives CDR1 SGDLS, CDR2 YYNGEE. Germline trimming cut 3 bases from V and 5 bases from J; bases unmatched to any gene: 9. The CDR3 extends over 16 amino acids. CDR3 nucleotide sequence: TGTGCCAGCAGCGGTGGGACTAGCGGCCCCCAGGAGACCCAGTACTTC. Amino acid sequence: CASSGGTSGPQETQYF.

This clonotype came up a few times. The chain links TRBV20-1 to TRBJ2-3; 10 nucleotides agree with TRBD2. CDR1 is DFQATT, CDR2 SNEGSKA, per germline (reference sequence). The junction had 8 bases not matched to a gene; V was cut back by 6 bases and J by 2 bases. The CDR3 consists of 15 residues. This CDR3 is CSANSGRPTTDTQYF. DNA for the CDR3: TGCAGTGCCAATAGCGGGAGGCCGACCACAGATACGCAGTATTTT.

V is TRBV29-1 and J is TRBJ1-2; TRBD1 matches 9 bases. V lost 7 bases to trimming and J lost 2 bases; unmatched junction nucleotides: 8. From germline, CDR1 is SQVTM and CDR2 ANQGSEA. The CDR3 extends over 14 amino acids. The CDR3 here is CSAGPGTGNYGYTF. CDR3 nucleotides: TGCAGCGCGGGGCCGGGGACAGGGAACTATGGCTACACCTTC.

In its sample, this clonotype was seen a few times. V is TRBV4-1 and J is TRBJ1-5; D unclear. The CDR3 contains 16 residues. The ends were cut back, 0 bases at V and 0 bases at J, with 9 bases in the middle. CDR1 MGHRA and CDR2 YSYEKL come from the germline V gene. The CDR3 DNA reads as TGCGCCAGCAGCCAAGATCCCGGGAATAGCAATCAGCCCCAGCATTTT. It yields the protein CASSQDPGNSNQPQHF.

The CDR3 DNA follows: TGCGCCAGCAGCCAAGTGGCGAGCTCCTACGAGCAGTACTTC. This gives the protein CASSQVASSYEQYF. The rearrangement links TRBV4-1 to TRBJ2-7; D unclear. Germline CDR1 is MGHRA and CDR2 is YSYEKL. The CDR3 length is 14 residues. Trimming shortened V by 1 base and J by 0 bases, and 7 bases separated the two germline ends.

This chain connects TRBV5-1 to TRBJ2-5, with TRBD2 identical over 8 bases. The CDR3 is made up of 14 amino acids. The ends lost 5 bases at V and 1 base at J; junction bases unmatched: 4. Per germline, CDR1 SGHRS and CDR2 YFSETQ. The chain's CDR3 is CASRETSAQETQYF. The CDR3 DNA reads TGCGCCAGCAGGGAGACTAGCGCCCAAGAGACCCAGTACTTC.

This chain uses TRBV7-6 with TRBJ2-7; 7 bases match TRBD2. Germline CDR1 SGHVS, CDR2 FNYEAQ. The CDR3 loop spans 15 amino acids. With 1 base clipped from V and 3 bases from J, the junction kept 6 bases outside the gene matches. In DNA form, the CDR3 reads TGTGCCAGCAGCTTAGAGGCTAGCGGTATCTACGAGCAGTACTTC. This codes for CASSLEASGIYEQYF.

This clonotype was picked up one time. V gene TRBV3-1 combines with J gene TRBJ1-1; TRBD1 aligns across 7 bases. Germline-derived CDR1 and CDR2 are LGHDT and YNNKEL (reference sequence). The CDR3 is 14 amino acids. The trim removed 4 bases at V and 4 bases at J, leaving 6 bases unmatched. The CDR3 sequence is CASSRQGVVTEAFF. The CDR3 DNA reads as TGTGCCAGCAGCCGTCAGGGGGTGGTCACTGAAGCTTTCTTT.

The chain combines TRBV6-5 with TRBJ2-3; the D gene is possibly TRBD1 (6 bases). The CDR3 loop spans 14 amino acids. Germline values: CDR1 MNHEY, CDR2 SVGAGI. V lost 4 bases and J 6 bases, leaving 14 bases between the germline ends. CDR3 in DNA: TGTGCCAGCAGTTGTCAGTCAGGGGCCGATACGCAGTATTTT. It encodes CASSCQSGADTQYF.

The J gene is TRBJ2-7, the V gene TRBV10-3; D is perhaps TRBD1 (5 bases). Germline values: CDR1 ENHRY, CDR2 SYGVKD. The CDR3 totals 13 residues. V was shortened by 7 bases and J by 2 bases, with 12 bases between the two germline ends. CDR3 in DNA: TGTGCCATCATGCCCCAGGGAACCTACGAGCAGTACTTC. Its protein product is CAIMPQGTYEQYF.

The chain joins TRBV6-1 to TRBJ2-2; maybe TRBD2 (5 bases). The CDR3 has 14 amino acids. Germline CDR1 reads MNHNS; CDR2 reads SASEGT. Between the trimmed V and J ends, which lost 7 bases and 2 bases, there was a span of 11 bases. The DNA of the CDR3 is TGTGCCAGCAAGGGCCGGGAAAACACCGGGGAGCTGTTTTTT. Translating it yields CASKGRENTGELFF.

This clonotype has ten or more counts. The chain recombines TRBV4-2 with TRBJ2-6; D is uncertain. The CDR3 totals 15 residues. Germline values: CDR1 LGHNA, CDR2 YNFKEQ. Between the trimmed V and J ends, which lost 0 bases and 0 bases, there was a span of 3 bases. The CDR3 DNA sequence: TGTGCCAGCAGCCAAGAGGACTCTGGGGCCAACGTCCTGACTTTC. Its protein product is CASSQEDSGANVLTF.

The chain joins TRBV12-3 or TRBV12-4 to TRBJ2-1, with D perhaps matching TRBD2 (6 bases). With 6 bases removed from V and 5 bases from J, the gap between germline ends came to 20 bases. The CDR3 contains 16 residues. This CDR3 is CASSPVGGIGNNEQFF. The CDR3 DNA reads as TGTGCCAGCAGCCCTGTCGGCGGGATAGGGAACAATGAGCAGTTCTTC.

The V call is TRBV5-1, the J call TRBJ2-7; 10 bases are shared with TRBD2. CDR1 SGHRS and CDR2 YFSETQ come from the germline V gene. The V and J ends lost 3 bases and 2 bases, in that order; junction bases with no gene match: 11. There are 17 residues in the CDR3. In DNA, the CDR3 is TGCGCCAGCAGCTCGCGACTAACTAGCGGGACAGCCTACGAGCAGTACTTC. It codes for CASSSRLTSGTAYEQYF. Full variable domain (missing parts from reference TRBV5-1 and TRBJ2-7): KAGVTQTPRYLIKTRGQQVTLSCSPISGHRSVSWYQQTPGQGLQFLFEYFSETQRNKGNFPGRFSGRQFSNSRSEMNVSTLELGDSALYLCASSSRLTSGTAYEQYFGPGTRLTVT.

V is TRBV12-3 or TRBV12-4 and J is TRBJ2-7; 11 bases agree with TRBD2. Losses at the gene ends were 5 bases for V and 4 bases for J; bases not matched to a gene: 7. The CDR3 is made up of 15 amino acids. The CDR3 DNA sequence: TGTGCCAGCAGTATCGTGACTAGCGGGATTTACGAGCAGTACTTC. It translates to CASSIVTSGIYEQYF.

This clonotype was found a few times. The chain couples TRBV9 to TRBJ1-2, with 9 nucleotides matching TRBD1. This CDR3 spans 15 amino acids. The V gene end was trimmed by 3 bases and the J gene end by 4 bases; junction bases not matched to a gene: 7. CDR1 and CDR2 (germline): SGDLS, YYNGEE. The CDR3: CASSAQGAGIYGYTF. Written as DNA, the CDR3 is TGTGCCAGCAGCGCACAGGGGGCGGGGATCTATGGCTACACCTTC. The complete variable domain, with remaining parts taken from reference TRBV9 and TRBJ1-2, reads DSGVTQTPKHLITATGQRVTLRCSPRSGDLSVYWYQQSLDQGLQFLIQYYNGEERAKGNILERFSAQQFPDLHSELNLSSLELGDSALYFCASSAQGAGIYGYTFGSGTRLTVV.

The chain couples TRBV7-2 to TRBJ2-1, with a tentative D call TRBD2 (5 bases). This CDR3 region has 14 residues. The V end lost 6 bases, the J end lost 5 bases, and 14 bases lay between the germline ends. Germline V gene sequence: CDR1 SGHTA, CDR2 FQGNSA. The CDR3 reads CASRTGGLNNEQFF. The CDR3 DNA reads as TGTGCCAGCAGGACGGGCGGGTTAAACAATGAGCAGTTCTTC.

The J gene is TRBJ2-3, the V gene TRBV5-1; perhaps TRBD2 as D (6 bases). Trimming left V 0 bases short and J 0 bases short, with 20 bases between. The CDR3 covers 19 residues. The germline V gene encodes CDR1 SGHRS and CDR2 YFSETQ. CDR3 region: CASSLDRRAPLSSTDTQYF. CDR3 nucleotide sequence: TGCGCCAGCAGCTTGGACAGGAGGGCCCCTCTTTCTAGCACAGATACGCAGTATTTT.

As for this clonotype: At one boundary the junction diverges from the germline segment, which might be a read error. This sequence joins TRBV5-1 and TRBJ1-6; 8 bases align to TRBD1. Germline values: CDR1 SGHRS, CDR2 YFSETQ. The CDR3 extends over 14 amino acids. The DNA for the CDR3 is TGCGCCAGCAGGGGACAGGACCCTCCTTCACCTCTCCACTTT. This codes for CASRGQDPPSPLHF.